This T cell receptor beta chain was found in a study of control samples from healthy donors and cancer patients. Only in-frame clones appear in the TCRdb table, and some are missing; sequencing was by immunoSEQ multiplex PCR. Of about 190,000 clones in the sample, 91% were seen once. Trimming left V 0 bases short and J 5 bases short, with 10 bases between. Germline V gives CDR1 LNHNV, CDR2 YYDKDF (reference sequence). This CDR3 is built from 14 residues. The receptor was derived from a man aged 25 to 45 in good health. The chain joins TRBV15 to TRBJ2-5, with no clear D. What was sequenced was blood. CDR3 in DNA: TGTGCCACCAGCAGAGATTTAGGGTTGGAGACCCAGTACTTC. Translated, it gives CATSRDLGLETQYF. The full variable domain, completed using reference TRBV15 and TRBJ2-5, is DAMVIQNPRYQVTQFGKPVTLSCSQTLNHNVMYWYQQKSSQAPKLLFHYYDKDFNNEADTPDNFQSRRPNTSFCFLDIRSPGLGDTAMYLCATSRDLGLETQYFGPGTRLLVL.